One and the same sample provided the 13 T cell receptor beta chains below, sequenced in a study of T cells in Graves' hyperthyroidism and ophthalmopathy. RNA transcripts were the template for amplifying TCR beta CDR3 regions. TCR CDR3 underwent first-round RT-PCR with the HTBI primer set. From the multiplex PCR reads, TCRdb called clonotypes with MiXCR, one entry per CDR3 protein. This sample has hundreds of thousands of distinct CDR3 sequences, with 35% found just once. The specimen was blood. The receptors originated from a woman between 40 and 50 years old with Graves' hyperthyroidism.

This clonotype came up many times. V usage is TRBV7-2 and J usage is TRBJ1-2; D possibly corresponds to TRBD1 (5 bases). Germline CDR1 SGHTA, CDR2 FQGNSA. This CDR3 spans 14 amino acids. Trimming left V 4 bases short and J 8 bases short, with 17 bases between. This CDR3 reads CASSSRRGGGGYTF. The CDR3 DNA sequence: TGTGCCAGCAGCTCCCGCCGGGGCGGAGGCGGCTACACCTTC.

The chain employs TRBV7-9 and TRBJ2-7; D not certain. The V and J ends lost 5 bases and 0 bases respectively, with 14 bases between them. The CDR3 extends over 15 amino acids. Looked up from germline, CDR1 is SEHNR and CDR2 is FQNEAQ (reference sequence). CDR3 sequence: CASSPSYLSSYEQYF. The DNA for the CDR3 is TGTGCCAGCAGCCCCTCTTACTTGAGCTCCTACGAGCAGTACTTC.

The genes are TRBV7-2 and TRBJ2-7, with D maybe TRBD1 (5 bases). The germline gives CDR1 SGHTA, CDR2 FQGNSA. This CDR3 is 15 amino acids long. V was clipped by 5 bases and J by 3 bases, with 17 bases between them. CDR3 in amino acids: CASSLTGPQDYEQYF. The CDR3 coding sequence is TGTGCCAGCAGCCTAACAGGACCCCAGGACTACGAGCAGTACTTC.

This clonotype showed up just a few times. This chain uses TRBV5-1 with TRBJ2-7; 8 nucleotides line up with TRBD1. This CDR3 contains 16 residues. The trim removed 0 bases at V and 1 base at J, leaving 6 bases unmatched. Germline V gene lookup returns CDR1 SGHRS and CDR2 YFSETQ. CDR3 coding DNA: TGCGCCAGCAGCTTGGACCCAGGACAGGGATCCTACGAGCAGTACTTC. It specifies CASSLDPGQGSYEQYF.

There are a few counts of this clonotype. CDR3 DNA: TGTGCCAGCAGCTTAGGGGCAGGCGGCTATAATTCACCCCTCCACTTT. It translates to CASSLGAGGYNSPLHF. The chain uses TRBV13 and TRBJ1-6, with D hard to call. V lost 0 bases, J lost 3 bases, and 9 bases lay in between. There are 16 residues in the CDR3. Germline lookup yields CDR1 PRHDT and CDR2 FYEKMQ (reference sequence).

This clonotype was seen many times. The rearrangement uses TRBV9 and TRBJ1-2; D is ambiguous. The germline V and J ends were trimmed by 3 bases and 7 bases, with 13 bases remaining between them. Germline V gene data show CDR1 as SGDLS and CDR2 as YYNGEE. The CDR3 loop spans 13 amino acids. The CDR3 region is CASSGQEVRGYTF. DNA for the CDR3: TGTGCCAGCAGCGGTCAGGAAGTTCGTGGCTACACCTTC.

The gene calls are TRBV7-2 and TRBJ2-3, with D perhaps matching TRBD2 (5 bases). The CDR3 spans 16 residues. Germline CDR1 SGHTA, CDR2 FQGNSA. The germline V and J ends were trimmed by 5 bases and 0 bases, with 15 bases remaining between them. CDR3 coding DNA: TGTGCCAGCAGCAAGCTCAGCGGCCCAAGCACAGATACGCAGTATTTT. Translated, it gives CASSKLSGPSTDTQYF.

There are a few counts of this clonotype. The chain employs TRBV5-5 and TRBJ2-5, with D possibly being TRBD1 or TRBD2 (5 bases each). Between the trimmed V and J ends, which lost 4 bases and 5 bases, there was a span of 27 bases. The germline gives CDR1 SGHKS, CDR2 YYEKEE (reference sequence). This CDR3 is built from 18 residues. The CDR3 is CASSIGPGEGRLNETQYF. The CDR3 nucleotides read TGTGCCAGCAGCATTGGCCCCGGTGAGGGACGACTAAATGAGACCCAGTACTTC.

The genes are TRBV20-1 and TRBJ2-5, with 8 nucleotides matching TRBD2. V lost 3 bases to trimming and J lost 5 bases; unmatched junction nucleotides: 8. From germline, CDR1 is DFQATT and CDR2 SNEGSKA (reference sequence). CDR3 length equals 14 residues. CDR3 sequence reads: CSASGPGLGETQYF. In DNA, the CDR3 is TGCAGTGCTAGTGGCCCGGGACTAGGGGAGACCCAGTACTTC.

This clonotype was seen at least ten times. This chain links TRBV7-2 with TRBJ2-7; D might be TRBD1 (6 bases). The germline V and J ends were trimmed by 1 base and 6 bases, with 10 bases remaining between them. Germline V gives CDR1 SGHTA, CDR2 FQGNSA. The CDR3 totals 13 residues. CDR3 residues: CASSLVQGSEQYF. For the CDR3, the DNA is TGTGCCAGCAGCTTAGTACAGGGATCCGAGCAGTACTTC.

J is TRBJ1-2 and V is TRBV5-6, with 9 bases fitting TRBD1. CDR3 size: 18 residues. Germline CDR1 is SGHDT and CDR2 is YYEEEE. J was trimmed by 5 bases and V by 6 bases; bases with no gene match: 20. The CDR3 region has the DNA TGTGCCAGCATCTCTGAAGGCAACAGGGGGCGCAGGTGGTATGGCTACACCTTC. Amino acid sequence: CASISEGNRGRRWYGYTF. Supplemented by reference TRBV5-6 and TRBJ1-2, the full variable domain reads DAGVTQSPTHLIKTRGQQVTLRCSPKSGHDTVSWYQQALGQGPQFIFQYYEEEERQRGNFPDRFSGHQFPNYSSELNVNALLLGDSALYLCASISEGNRGRRWYGYTFGSGTRLTVV.

The chain is built from TRBV19 and TRBJ1-2; 8 positions agree with TRBD1. The ends lost 6 bases at V and 1 base at J; junction bases unmatched: 10. The CDR3 sequence is 16 residues long. Per germline, CDR1 LNHDA and CDR2 SQIVND (reference sequence). CDR3 residues: CASRRHDRGYNYGYTF. The CDR3, as DNA: TGTGCCAGTAGGCGCCACGACAGGGGTTATAACTATGGCTACACCTTC.

The chain carries TRBV7-2 and TRBJ1-6; D call uncertain. This CDR3 region has 16 residues. Trimming took 1 base from V and 6 from J, leaving 13 bases between them. Per germline, CDR1 SGHTA and CDR2 FQGNSA. The CDR3 sequence is CASSLEPLQTNSPLHF. The CDR3 DNA sequence: TGTGCCAGCAGCTTAGAGCCGTTGCAGACTAATTCACCCCTCCACTTT.